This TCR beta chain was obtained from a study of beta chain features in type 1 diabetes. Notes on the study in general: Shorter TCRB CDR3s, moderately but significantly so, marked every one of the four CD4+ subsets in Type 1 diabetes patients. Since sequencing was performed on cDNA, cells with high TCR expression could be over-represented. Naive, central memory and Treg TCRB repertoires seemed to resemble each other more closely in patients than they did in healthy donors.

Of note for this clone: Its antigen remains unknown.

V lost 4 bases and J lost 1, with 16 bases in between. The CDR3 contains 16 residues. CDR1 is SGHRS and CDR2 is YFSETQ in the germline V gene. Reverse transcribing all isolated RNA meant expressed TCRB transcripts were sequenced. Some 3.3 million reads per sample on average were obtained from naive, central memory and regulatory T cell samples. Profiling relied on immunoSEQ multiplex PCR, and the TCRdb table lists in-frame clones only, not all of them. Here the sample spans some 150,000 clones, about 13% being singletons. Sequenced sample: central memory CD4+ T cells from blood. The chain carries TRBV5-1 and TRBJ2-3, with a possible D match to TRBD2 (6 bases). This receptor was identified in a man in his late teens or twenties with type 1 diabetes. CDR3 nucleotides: TGCGCCAGCAGCCCCCTCCCGGGGGTCGGCACAGATACGCAGTATTTT. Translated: CASSPLPGVGTDTQYF.